These 26 T cell receptor beta chains originate from one sample sequenced in a study of OX40 agonist ivuxolimab in advanced cancers. Libraries were built with the immunoSEQ multiplex PCR assay. The source is immuneACCESS, and TCRdb retained only in-frame sequences with V and J called. Part of the clones is not carried over; for the studies checked, unresolved V genes explain less than half of this, and the remainder is unexplained. A total of about 20,000 clones appear in this sample, 86% of them only once. Jointly, the top ten make up approximately 15% of the sample. Material: CD4+ or CD8+ T cells sorted from blood, obtained in a trial of the OX40 agonist ivuxolimab. These receptors were taken from an adult with an advanced solid tumor such as melanoma, head and neck, liver or kidney cancer.

The chain employs TRBV10-1 and TRBJ2-1; 15 bases map to TRBD2. With 3 bases clipped from V and 4 bases from J, the junction kept 7 bases outside the gene matches. There are 18 residues in the CDR3. The germline V gene has CDR1 WNHNN and CDR2 SYGVQD (reference sequence). The CDR3 region has the DNA TGCGCCAGCAGTGACCATCCCGGACTAGCGGGAGGGTACAATGAGCAGTTCTTC. It specifies CASSDHPGLAGGYNEQFF.

The chain couples TRBV6-5 to TRBJ2-5; TRBD1 agrees at 8 bases. Germline lookup yields CDR1 MNHEY and CDR2 SVGAGI. Germline trimming cut 9 bases from V and 5 bases from J; bases unmatched to any gene: 14. CDR3 length equals 15 residues. CDR3 amino acids: CASFPGRGRWETQYF. As DNA, the CDR3 is TGTGCCAGTTTCCCGGGCAGGGGGCGGTGGGAGACCCAGTACTTC.

The rearrangement joins TRBV11-2 to TRBJ1-5; D gene ambiguous. The germline V gene has CDR1 SGHAT and CDR2 FQNNGV. The CDR3 extends over 12 amino acids. V shed 1 base and J shed 5 bases, with 3 bases lying between them. This chain's CDR3 is CASSLVYQPQHF. CDR3 in DNA: TGTGCCAGCAGCTTAGTATATCAGCCCCAGCATTTT.

The table lists this clone with a count of one. The chain couples TRBV11-2 to TRBJ2-1; 7 bases map to TRBD2. Germline loops: CDR1 SGHAT, CDR2 FQNNGV. The J segment lost 2 bases and the V segment lost 1 base, leaving 2 bases of the junction unmatched. The CDR3 extends over 15 amino acids. The CDR3 nucleotides are TGTGCCAGCAGCTTAGGCGGGAGCCCCTACAATGAGCAGTTCTTC. Amino acids: CASSLGGSPYNEQFF.

The chain employs TRBV29-1 and TRBJ2-7, with D uncertain. V shed 0 bases and J shed 4 bases, with 7 bases lying between them. The CDR3 length is 12 residues. From germline, CDR1 is SQVTM and CDR2 ANQGSEA. CDR3 bases: TGCAGCGTTGAAGATCTCGCTTACGAGCAGTACTTC. This encodes CSVEDLAYEQYF.

The V and J genes are TRBV27 and TRBJ1-6; D gene ambiguous. The CDR3 has 15 amino acids. Germline lookup yields CDR1 MNHEY and CDR2 SMNVEV (reference sequence). V was trimmed by 6 bases and J by 0 bases, leaving 9 bases between them. Here the CDR3 DNA reads TGTGCCAGCAGGGCAATGCGCTCCTATAATTCACCCCTCCACTTT. It encodes CASRAMRSYNSPLHF.

The V and J genes are TRBV18 and TRBJ1-1; D is unresolved. The CDR3 has 13 amino acids. The germline V gene has CDR1 KGHSH and CDR2 LQKENI. Trimming removed 6 bases from V and 1 base from J, with 9 bases in between. The chain's CDR3 is CASSTKENTEAFF. The CDR3 bases are TGTGCCAGCTCTACCAAAGAGAACACTGAAGCTTTCTTT.

This rearrangement joins TRBV5-1 to TRBJ2-6, with 9 bases fitting TRBD1. This CDR3 comprises 16 residues. Trimming took 6 bases from V and 3 from J; bases not matched to a gene: 7. Germline CDR1 is SGHRS and CDR2 is YFSETQ. Here the CDR3 DNA reads TGCGCCAGCAACCGACAGGGACAGGGTGGGGCCAACGTCCTGACTTTC. Amino acids: CASNRQGQGGANVLTF.

The CDR3 sequence: CASNDRGAPYNEQFF. The DNA for the CDR3 is TGTGCCAGCAACGATCGGGGGGCCCCCTACAATGAGCAGTTCTTC. The chain is built from TRBV14 and TRBJ2-1; maybe TRBD2 (7 bases). Germline values: CDR1 SGHDN, CDR2 FVKESK. The CDR3 length is 15 residues. The V end was cut by 7 bases, the J end by 2 bases, with 15 bases between.

This sequence joins TRBV7-3 and TRBJ2-3; D uncertain. V lost 4 bases and J lost 3, with 14 bases in between. Germline V gene lookup returns CDR1 SGHTA and CDR2 FQGTGA. The CDR3 runs to 15 residues. This CDR3 reads CASSSSGARTDTQYF. Written as DNA, the CDR3 is TGTGCCAGCAGCTCCTCTGGAGCACGGACAGATACGCAGTATTTT. The full variable domain, its missing parts supplied by reference TRBV7-3 and TRBJ2-3, is GAGVSQTPSNKVTEKGKYVELRCDPISGHTALYWYRQSLGQGPEFLIYFQGTGAADDSGLPNDRFFAVRPEGSVSTLKIQRTERGDSAVYLCASSSSGARTDTQYFGPGTRLTVL.

The genes are TRBV4-1 and TRBJ2-3; D perhaps matches TRBD1 (5 bases). The ends were cut back, 1 base at V and 2 bases at J, with 16 bases in the middle. The germline V gene has CDR1 MGHRA and CDR2 YSYEKL. CDR3 length equals 17 residues. The CDR3 sequence is CASSQVTATFSTDTQYF. The CDR3 coding sequence is TGCGCCAGCAGCCAAGTGACAGCGACTTTTTCCACAGATACGCAGTATTTT.

The chain has TRBV15 and TRBJ2-7; weak D call: TRBD2 (5 bases). V dropped 1 base and J dropped 0 bases, with 19 bases sitting between them. CDR3 length equals 18 residues. CDR1 is LNHNV and CDR2 is YYDKDF in the germline V gene (reference sequence). DNA of the CDR3: TGTGCCACCAGCAGAGGCCCTGCGGGTGCGGTCCCCTCCTACGAGCAGTACTTC. This encodes CATSRGPAGAVPSYEQYF.

This clone showed up just once. The V and J genes are TRBV6-5 and TRBJ2-3; D is ambiguous. This CDR3 is 13 amino acids long. Germline-derived CDR1 and CDR2 are MNHEY and SVGAGI. The V end was cut by 6 bases, the J end by 8 bases, with 15 bases between. CDR3 nucleotides: TGTGCCAGCAGCCCAGGTTCAGGTGGTACGCAGTATTTT. Translation: CASSPGSGGTQYF.

The chain employs TRBV7-3 and TRBJ2-1, with 8 positions matching TRBD1. The CDR3 consists of 15 residues. CDR1 and CDR2 from the germline V gene are SGHTA and FQGTGA. J gave up 5 bases and V 4 bases, and 7 bases lay outside the gene matches. The CDR3 DNA follows: TGTGCCAGCAGCTCCCCCGGGACAGGAAACAATGAGCAGTTCTTC. It codes for CASSSPGTGNNEQFF.

This clone has just one count. The chain recombines TRBV7-2 with TRBJ1-3; no clear D gene. Germline V gives CDR1 SGHTA, CDR2 FQGNSA. V shed 5 bases and J shed 3 bases, with 8 bases lying between them. CDR3 size: 13 residues. The CDR3 region has the DNA TGTGCCAGCAGCGCCCCAAATGGAAACACCATATATTTT. Translated: CASSAPNGNTIYF.

As concerns this clone: Other DNA sequences in this sample translate to the same CDR3. CDR3 in amino acids: CAWYGAVETGNTIYF. For the CDR3, the DNA is TGTGCCTGGTACGGGGCAGTTGAAACTGGAAACACCATATATTTT. The J gene is TRBJ1-3, the V gene TRBV30, with D possibly TRBD1 on 5 matching bases. The V gene lost 5 bases and the J gene lost 2 bases, with 16 bases spanning the gap. The CDR3 runs to 15 residues. In germline, CDR1 is GTSNPN, CDR2 SVGIG (reference sequence).

The chain has TRBV11-3 and TRBJ2-2, with a possible D match to TRBD2 (6 bases). The CDR3 spans 13 residues. V gave up 8 bases and J gave up 4 bases, with 11 bases separating them. Germline assignment: CDR1 SGHNT and CDR2 YENEEA. This chain's CDR3 is CASGSRGTGELFF. CDR3 coding DNA: TGTGCCAGCGGGTCGCGGGGCACCGGGGAGCTGTTTTTT.

This clone showed up just once. V usage is TRBV10-3 and J usage is TRBJ1-5; 7 bases match TRBD1. This CDR3 is 15 amino acids long. Germline-derived CDR1 and CDR2 are ENHRY and SYGVKD. Trimming cost V 3 bases and J 1 base; bases outside gene matches: 3. The DNA of the CDR3 is TGTGCCATCAGTGAAGAGGGGGCAAGCAATCAGCCCCAGCATTTT. Translation gives CAISEEGASNQPQHF.

This chain links TRBV27 with TRBJ1-6; 8 nucleotides align to TRBD1. The CDR3 runs 15 residues. The junction had 6 bases not matched to a gene; V was cut back by 5 bases and J by 6 bases. The germline CDR1 and CDR2 sequences are MNHEY and SMNVEV (reference sequence). The CDR3 spells CASSPGTGANSPLHF. CDR3 in DNA: TGTGCCAGCAGTCCGGGGACAGGAGCTAATTCACCCCTCCACTTT.

The genes are TRBV5-1 and TRBJ1-6; possible D gene TRBD1, 5 bases. The germline gives CDR1 SGHRS, CDR2 YFSETQ. Trimming left V 5 bases short and J 5 bases short, with 8 bases between. This CDR3 has 13 amino acids. CDR3 region: CASRGVNNSPLHF. CDR3 DNA: TGCGCCAGCAGAGGGGTTAATAATTCACCCCTCCACTTT.

V usage is TRBV5-1 and J usage is TRBJ1-5, with 9 bases identical to TRBD1. The length of the CDR3 is 18 residues. The V and J ends lost 3 bases and 4 bases, in that order; junction bases with no gene match: 14. Germline CDR1 reads SGHRS; CDR2 reads YFSETQ. CDR3 in DNA: TGCGCCAGCAGCTACCCGGGACAGGGAAGTCATGGGAATCAGCCCCAGCATTTT. It codes for CASSYPGQGSHGNQPQHF.

The chain joins TRBV14 to TRBJ2-3; D remains unclear. The CDR3 loop spans 11 amino acids. Germline CDR1 and CDR2: SGHDN and FVKESK. Trimming removed 1 base at V and 4 bases at J, with 0 bases between. CDR3 sequence: CASSQADTQYF. CDR3 bases: TGTGCCAGCAGCCAAGCAGATACGCAGTATTTT.

The chain links TRBV5-4 to TRBJ2-1, with a tentative D call TRBD2 (6 bases). The CDR3 loop spans 15 amino acids. V was pared by 3 bases and J by 2 bases, with 12 bases between. Germline CDR1 and CDR2: SGHNT and YYREEE (reference sequence). CDR3 sequence: CASSSGREPYNEQFF. The CDR3 DNA reads as TGTGCCAGCAGCTCCGGACGGGAGCCCTACAATGAGCAGTTCTTC.

The sample holds one count of this clone. V is TRBV9 and J is TRBJ2-5; D remains ambiguous. V was shortened by 3 bases and J by 5 bases, with 11 bases between the two germline ends. Germline assignment: CDR1 SGDLS and CDR2 YYNGEE. The CDR3 spans 13 residues. CDR3 sequence (DNA): TGTGCCAGCAGCGCCGGTGGAGACGAGACCCAGTACTTC. This gives the protein CASSAGGDETQYF.

The genes are TRBV11-3 and TRBJ1-1; TRBD1 matches at 7 bases. After removal of 1 base from V and 1 base from J, the junction contained 6 bases not matched to a gene. The CDR3 length is 16 residues. CDR1 is SGHNT, CDR2 YENEEA, per germline. DNA of the CDR3: TGTGCCAGCAGCTTAGGCCCCGACAGGGAGAACACTGAAGCTTTCTTT. Its translation: CASSLGPDRENTEAFF. Full variable domain (missing parts from reference TRBV11-3 and TRBJ1-1): EAGVVQSPRYKIIEKKQPVAFWCNPISGHNTLYWYLQNLGQGPELLIRYENEEAVDDSQLPKDRFSAERLKGVDSTLKIQPAELGDSAVYLCASSLGPDRENTEAFFGQGTRLTVV.

The chain uses TRBV9 and TRBJ2-1, with TRBD2 identical over 12 bases. The germline gives CDR1 SGDLS, CDR2 YYNGEE. This CDR3 has 17 residues. V trimming: 3 bases; J trimming: 9 bases; junction bases outside the gene matches: 13. The CDR3 loop is CASSGGLAGIVGSEQFF. In DNA, the CDR3 is TGTGCCAGCAGCGGCGGACTAGCGGGGATAGTTGGAAGTGAGCAGTTCTTC.